The 26 T cell receptor beta chains reported below all come from one sample, sequenced in a study of vaccination effects on CD4 cells after COVID-19. No antigen has been assigned to these receptors. This table comes from immunoSEQ multiplex PCR, and its TCRdb copy is limited to in-frame clones, with some not included. The table lists roughly 41,000 clones, nearly 75% of them singletons. Prior to sequencing, the ViraFEST assay stimulated PBMC with viral peptide pools, which expanded the antigen-specific CD4+ T cells. Culturing for nine to ten days preceded CD4+ T cell isolation. Of the BNT162b2 and mRNA-1273 vaccines, participants received two doses of one or the other. The input for sequencing was CD4+ T cells from PBMCs cultured with HCoV-OC43 spike peptides, taken after COVID-19 vaccination. The subset: HCoV-OC43 spike overlapping peptide pool stimulation. These receptors originate from a human donor who received a COVID-19 vaccine.

The rearrangement uses TRBV5-4 and TRBJ1-4; D unresolved. The CDR3 runs 13 residues. The ends were cut back, 0 bases at V and 6 bases at J, with 6 bases in the middle. Germline V gene lookup returns CDR1 SGHNT and CDR2 YYREEE (reference sequence). CDR3 sequence reads: CASSLEGYEKLFF. The CDR3 nucleotides are TGTGCCAGCAGCTTGGAAGGGTATGAAAAACTGTTTTTT.

This clone has only one observation. This chain joins TRBV6-5 and TRBJ2-7; no firm D call. The CDR3 has 12 residues. Trimming took 7 bases from V and 1 from J, leaving 8 bases between them. The V gene's germline CDR1 is MNHEY and CDR2 SVGAGI. CDR3 protein: CASMSGSYEQYF. Here the CDR3 DNA reads TGTGCCAGCATGTCCGGATCCTACGAGCAGTACTTC.

The rearrangement joins TRBV4-1 to TRBJ1-5; D is perhaps TRBD1 (5 bases). Trimming removed 1 base from V and 6 bases from J, with 16 bases in between. Germline CDR1 reads MGHRA; CDR2 reads YSYEKL. The CDR3 consists of 16 residues. CDR3 residues: CASSQVVTKRGQPQHF. The CDR3 nucleotides read TGCGCCAGCAGCCAAGTTGTGACAAAGAGGGGTCAGCCCCAGCATTTT.

The rearrangement links TRBV11-2 to TRBJ2-1; D possibly uses TRBD1 or TRBD2 (6 bases each). The CDR3 length is 16 residues. V was trimmed by 5 bases and J by 0 bases, leaving 14 bases between them. Germline CDR1 and CDR2: SGHAT and FQNNGV. The chain's CDR3 is CASSDRGDRSYNEQFF. In DNA, the CDR3 is TGTGCCAGCAGCGATAGGGGGGACCGCTCCTACAATGAGCAGTTCTTC.

V usage is TRBV5-1 and J usage is TRBJ1-2; no definite D call. Trimming cost V 4 bases and J 1 base, with 11 bases left between them. Germline values: CDR1 SGHRS, CDR2 YFSETQ. This CDR3 has 14 amino acids. The CDR3 DNA sequence: TGCGCCAGCAGCCGGCTGAGACTTAACTATGGCTACACCTTC. Amino acids: CASSRLRLNYGYTF. The whole variable domain, filled in from reference TRBV5-1 and TRBJ1-2, reads KAGVTQTPRYLIKTRGQQVTLSCSPISGHRSVSWYQQTPGQGLQFLFEYFSETQRNKGNFPGRFSGRQFSNSRSEMNVSTLELGDSALYLCASSRLRLNYGYTFGSGTRLTVV.

The chain uses TRBV5-6 and TRBJ2-1, with a weak D call TRBD1 (6 bases). The CDR3 length is 17 residues. Trimming took off 1 base at V and 5 bases at J, with 19 bases between the two ends. CDR1 and CDR2 from the germline V gene are SGHDT and YYEEEE. For the CDR3, the DNA is TGTGCCAGCAGCTTGAATCTTGGTCAGGGGCCCCACAATGAGCAGTTCTTC. This encodes CASSLNLGQGPHNEQFF.

V is TRBV15 and J is TRBJ1-6; D might be TRBD1 (6 bases). CDR3 length equals 16 residues. Between the trimmed V and J ends, which lost 5 bases and 10 bases, there was a span of 21 bases. Germline V lookup: CDR1 LNHNV, CDR2 YYDKDF (reference sequence). The CDR3 DNA is TGTGCCACCAGCGTGACCCGACAGGCCGGGGACTCACCCCTCCACTTT. Translating gives CATSVTRQAGDSPLHF.

The rearrangement joins TRBV5-1 to TRBJ2-3; D is ambiguous. CDR1 and CDR2 (germline): SGHRS, YFSETQ. The CDR3 covers 13 residues. V gave up 4 bases and J gave up 0 bases, with 6 bases separating them. DNA for the CDR3: TGCGCCAGCAGCACCTATAGCACAGATACGCAGTATTTT. Translation gives CASSTYSTDTQYF.

The chain links TRBV6-1 to TRBJ2-7; D may be TRBD1 (5 bases). CDR3 length: 14 amino acids. CDR1 and CDR2 from the germline V gene are MNHNS and SASEGT. The ends were cut back, 1 base at V and 1 base at J, with 8 bases in the middle. The CDR3 DNA reads as TGTGCCAGCAGTGAAGGCCAGGGATCCTACGAGCAGTACTTC. Amino acid sequence: CASSEGQGSYEQYF.

This chain links TRBV27 with TRBJ1-2; D may be TRBD1 (5 bases). The CDR3 is 13 residues long. Trimming pared 5 bases from V and 8 bases from J, leaving 15 bases between. Germline CDR1 is MNHEY and CDR2 is SMNVEV (reference sequence). CDR3 sequence (DNA): TGTGCCAGCAGTCCCACCAGGGAGGGGGGCTACACCTTC. Its translation: CASSPTREGGYTF.

The chain joins TRBV29-1 to TRBJ2-2; no clear D gene. The V gene's germline CDR1 is SQVTM and CDR2 ANQGSEA. The V end lost 0 bases, the J end lost 6 bases, and 8 bases lay between the germline ends. This CDR3 region has 13 residues. The CDR3 reads CSVEEVRPGELFF. As DNA, the CDR3 is TGCAGCGTTGAAGAGGTACGCCCCGGGGAGCTGTTTTTT.

This clone was seen just once. The chain combines TRBV3-1 (or the pseudogene TRBV3-2) with TRBJ2-7; 13 bases match TRBD2. CDR1 is LGHDT, CDR2 YNNKEL, per germline (reference sequence). The V segment lost 4 bases and the J segment 6 bases; nucleotides outside the gene matches: 6. This CDR3 comprises 15 residues. CDR3 nucleotides: TGTGCCAGCAGCCCGCGGACTAGCGGGAGAGGCGAGCAGTACTTC. As protein: CASSPRTSGRGEQYF.

The CDR3 reads CASSQGLAVASTDTQYF. CDR3 DNA sequence: TGTGCCAGCAGCCAGGGGCTAGCGGTAGCTAGCACAGATACGCAGTATTTT. The chain recombines TRBV14 with TRBJ2-3; 7 bases agree with TRBD2. This CDR3 contains 17 residues. Germline trimming cut 3 bases from V and 0 bases from J; bases unmatched to any gene: 9. Germline loops: CDR1 SGHDN, CDR2 FVKESK.

The V gene is TRBV5-5, the J gene TRBJ1-4; 7 nucleotides agree with TRBD1. The CDR3 spans 17 residues. The V gene's germline CDR1 is SGHKS and CDR2 YYEKEE (reference sequence). Trimming cost V 5 bases and J 8 bases; bases outside gene matches: 18. The CDR3 region has the DNA TGTGCCAGCAGACTCTTAACAGGGGAAAACCGGGAGGAAAAACTGTTTTTT. Translation: CASRLLTGENREEKLFF.

The chain has TRBV10-3 and TRBJ1-1; D gene unclear. This CDR3 comprises 11 residues. Germline loops: CDR1 ENHRY, CDR2 SYGVKD. Trimming removed 8 bases at V and 7 bases at J, with 11 bases between. Here the CDR3 DNA reads TGTGCCATCCGGGCATTCGATGAAGCTTTCTTT. It is translated as CAIRAFDEAFF.

The rearrangement uses TRBV7-8 and TRBJ1-3; D call uncertain. Germline V gene sequence: CDR1 SGHVS, CDR2 FQNEAQ. The CDR3 length is 16 residues. V lost 1 base to trimming and J lost 0 bases, with 10 bases between them. The CDR3 protein is CASSLVSLSSGNTIYF. The CDR3 DNA follows: TGTGCCAGCAGCTTAGTATCGCTCAGCTCTGGAAACACCATATATTTT. The full variable domain, in which reference TRBV7-8 and TRBJ1-3 provide the parts outside the CDR3, is GAGVSQSPRYKVAKRGQDVALRCDPISGHVSLFWYQQALGQGPEFLTYFQNEAQLDKSGLPSDRFFAERPEGSVSTLKIQRTQQEDSAVYLCASSLVSLSSGNTIYFGEGSWLTVV.

The J gene is TRBJ1-3, the V gene TRBV6-5, with TRBD1 matching 11 bases. Germline CDR1 is MNHEY and CDR2 is SVGAGI. The CDR3 sequence is 16 residues long. Trimming at V came to 2 bases and at J to 4 bases, leaving 4 bases not matched to a gene. CDR3 sequence: CASSYGQGAWGNTIYF. DNA of the CDR3: TGTGCCAGCAGTTACGGACAGGGGGCGTGGGGAAACACCATATATTTT.

The rearrangement uses TRBV12-3 or TRBV12-4 and TRBJ1-1, with D possibly TRBD1 on 5 matching bases. The CDR3 has 13 residues. Trimming cost V 1 base and J 3 bases, with 6 bases left between them. The CDR3 here is CASSLGTYTEAFF. CDR3 DNA sequence: TGTGCCAGCAGTTTAGGGACATACACTGAAGCTTTCTTT.

This CDR3 reads CASSQQQGNSPLHF. CDR3 bases: TGTGCCAGCAGCCAACAACAGGGCAATTCACCCCTCCACTTT. The chain carries TRBV3-1 (or the pseudogene TRBV3-2) and TRBJ1-6, with D maybe TRBD1 (6 bases). V was pared by 2 bases and J by 7 bases, with 9 bases between. This CDR3 has 14 amino acids. In germline, CDR1 is LGHDT, CDR2 YNNKEL (reference sequence).

The chain uses TRBV18 and TRBJ2-1; 7 nucleotides agree with TRBD1. Losses at the gene ends were 5 bases for V and 4 bases for J; bases not matched to a gene: 14. CDR1 KGHSH and CDR2 LQKENI come from the germline V gene. The CDR3 is 17 amino acids. The CDR3 region has the DNA TGTGCCAGCTCAAGGGACAGCGGAGAGACCTTTTACAATGAGCAGTTCTTC. Translating gives CASSRDSGETFYNEQFF.

The rearrangement links TRBV10-2 to TRBJ1-1; D remains unclear. The CDR3 is made up of 13 amino acids. In germline, CDR1 is WSHSY, CDR2 SAAADI. V was clipped by 4 bases and J by 2 bases, with 8 bases between them. The CDR3 bases are TGCGCCAGCAGTGGTTCCAGTAACACTGAAGCTTTCTTT. It specifies CASSGSSNTEAFF.

The chain carries TRBV6-5 and TRBJ2-1; a weak D match, TRBD2 (5 bases). Germline assignment: CDR1 MNHEY and CDR2 SVGAGI. Trimming shortened V by 10 bases and J by 4 bases, and 20 bases separated the two germline ends. The CDR3 consists of 15 residues. In DNA form, the CDR3 reads TGTGCCACCAACCCCATGCTGGGAGTTTACAATGAGCAGTTCTTC. This gives the protein CATNPMLGVYNEQFF.

This clone has just a few counts. This chain connects TRBV9 to TRBJ1-5; D not certain. V lost 2 bases and J lost 4, with 13 bases in between. Germline V gene sequence: CDR1 SGDLS, CDR2 YYNGEE. This CDR3 has 15 amino acids. The CDR3 bases are TGTGCCAGCAGCGTGGAAGACGGGGAAAATCAGCCCCAGCATTTT. As protein: CASSVEDGENQPQHF.

This clone was recorded once. The genes are TRBV5-1 and TRBJ2-1, with 9 bases fitting TRBD1. Germline lookup yields CDR1 SGHRS and CDR2 YFSETQ. The V segment lost 5 bases and the J segment 4 bases; nucleotides outside the gene matches: 13. This CDR3 has 17 residues. The CDR3 loop reads CASSRALRDRVYNEQFF. The CDR3, as DNA: TGCGCCAGCAGTAGAGCACTCCGGGACAGGGTTTACAATGAGCAGTTCTTC.

The chain is built from TRBV19 and TRBJ1-1, with 10 positions matching TRBD1. CDR3 length equals 13 residues. Unmatched junction bases numbered 7, after V lost 5 bases and J lost 10 bases. Germline CDR1 LNHDA, CDR2 SQIVND (reference sequence). The chain's CDR3 is CASSALGTGVAFF. The CDR3 nucleotides are TGTGCCAGTAGTGCTCTCGGGACAGGGGTAGCTTTCTTT.

The chain is built from TRBV20-1 and TRBJ2-7; D remains unclear. The CDR3 is 11 amino acids. Trimming took 5 bases from V and 7 from J, leaving 12 bases between them. CDR1 and CDR2 from the germline V gene are DFQATT and SNEGSKA (reference sequence). CDR3 loop: CSAGLTREQYF. The CDR3 bases are TGCAGTGCTGGGCTAACGAGGGAGCAGTACTTC.